This passage covers 13 T cell receptor beta chains from one sample sequenced in a study of T cell repertoires in ileal Crohn's disease. Sample time point: inflamed ileum from the surgical specimen. Sequencing was performed with immunoSEQ multiplex PCR; in TCRdb, only in-frame clones are kept and a portion is missing. The table has 9,500 to 11,000 clones, roughly 84% seen once. The specimen was ileal tissue. All receptors come from an adult with Crohn's disease.

V is TRBV7-9 and J is TRBJ1-1; 7 nucleotides agree with TRBD1. Germline CDR1 SEHNR, CDR2 FQNEAQ (reference sequence). Losses at the gene ends were 2 bases for V and 8 bases for J; bases not matched to a gene: 5. The CDR3 extends over 13 amino acids. CDR3 loop: CASSLTGVREAFF. Here the CDR3 DNA reads TGTGCCAGCAGCTTAACAGGGGTGCGCGAAGCTTTCTTT.

The chain recombines TRBV15 with TRBJ2-2; D is unresolved. CDR3 size: 16 residues. V lost 6 bases to trimming and J lost 1 base, with 15 bases between them. The V gene's germline CDR1 is LNHNV and CDR2 YYDKDF (reference sequence). The CDR3 nucleotides are TGTGCCACCAGAAAAGGAGATAGGAGGAACACCGGGGAGCTGTTTTTT. Encoded protein: CATRKGDRRNTGELFF.

The chain uses TRBV6-1 and TRBJ1-5, with 8 bases matching TRBD1. Germline values: CDR1 MNHNS, CDR2 SASEGT. The CDR3 has 13 amino acids. With 6 bases clipped from V and 6 bases from J, the junction kept 4 bases outside the gene matches. The DNA of the CDR3 is TGTGCCAGCAGGGACAGGGCGAGTCAGCCCCAGCATTTT. Amino acids: CASRDRASQPQHF.

The chain joins TRBV9 to TRBJ2-1; 12 bases agree with TRBD1. Germline assignment: CDR1 SGDLS and CDR2 YYNGEE. With 3 bases clipped from V and 7 bases from J, the junction kept 5 bases outside the gene matches. The CDR3 runs to 15 residues. The CDR3 sequence is CASSAGQGARNEQFF. The CDR3 region has the DNA TGTGCCAGCAGCGCGGGACAGGGGGCGAGAAATGAGCAGTTCTTC. The entire variable domain, with the rest obtained from reference TRBV9 and TRBJ2-1, is as follows: DSGVTQTPKHLITATGQRVTLRCSPRSGDLSVYWYQQSLDQGLQFLIQYYNGEERAKGNILERFSAQQFPDLHSELNLSSLELGDSALYFCASSAGQGARNEQFFGPGTRLTVL.

V is TRBV18 and J is TRBJ1-1; D is unclear. CDR1 is KGHSH, CDR2 LQKENI, per germline. The V and J ends lost 1 base and 0 bases respectively, with 3 bases between them. CDR3 length: 13 residues. As DNA, the CDR3 is TGTGCCAGCTCACCACGGGTGAACACTGAAGCTTTCTTT. This codes for CASSPRVNTEAFF.

V gene TRBV11-3 combines with J gene TRBJ2-1; perhaps TRBD2 as D (6 bases). CDR1 is SGHNT, CDR2 YENEEA, per germline. The V end was cut by 5 bases, the J end by 2 bases, with 10 bases between. The CDR3 sequence is 14 residues long. CDR3 region: CASSPGAAYNEQFF. DNA of the CDR3: TGTGCCAGCAGCCCGGGAGCTGCCTACAATGAGCAGTTCTTC. The variable domain in full, with the rest retrieved from reference TRBV11-3 and TRBJ2-1, is EAGVVQSPRYKIIEKKQPVAFWCNPISGHNTLYWYLQNLGQGPELLIRYENEEAVDDSQLPKDRFSAERLKGVDSTLKIQPAELGDSAVYLCASSPGAAYNEQFFGPGTRLTVL.

The V and J genes are TRBV29-1 and TRBJ2-1; D remains ambiguous. V lost 4 bases to trimming and J lost 4 bases, with 8 bases between them. In germline, CDR1 is SQVTM, CDR2 ANQGSEA. This CDR3 comprises 12 residues. CDR3 loop: CSVGPTYNEQFF. The CDR3 coding sequence is TGCAGCGTTGGACCTACTTACAATGAGCAGTTCTTC.

This rearrangement joins TRBV29-1 to TRBJ2-7, with 7 bases identical to TRBD2. The J segment lost 4 bases and the V segment lost 7 bases, leaving 7 bases of the junction unmatched. Germline V gene data show CDR1 as SQVTM and CDR2 as ANQGSEA. The CDR3 consists of 12 residues. This CDR3 reads CSAAVGGYEQYF. The CDR3 region has the DNA TGCAGCGCTGCCGTGGGAGGGTACGAGCAGTACTTC.

This chain uses TRBV2 with TRBJ2-7; 15 positions match TRBD2. The CDR3 loop spans 19 amino acids. With V trimmed by 5 bases and J by 5 bases, 16 bases remained unmatched. Germline CDR1 SNHLY, CDR2 FYNNEI. The CDR3 here is CASSTPGTSGRTGSDEQYV. CDR3 nucleotide sequence: TGTGCCAGCAGTACACCCGGGACTAGCGGGAGGACGGGGAGCGACGAGCAGTACGTC.

This clone was detected only a few times. The rearrangement joins TRBV5-5 to TRBJ2-2; 15 bases match TRBD2. The CDR3 contains 19 residues. V gave up 0 bases and J gave up 2 bases; unmatched junction bases: 5. Germline CDR1 and CDR2: SGHKS and YYEKEE (reference sequence). CDR3 loop: CASSLEGLAGGYNTGELFF. The CDR3 coding sequence is TGTGCCAGCAGCTTGGAAGGACTAGCGGGAGGGTATAACACCGGGGAGCTGTTTTTT.

The chain uses TRBV5-6 and TRBJ2-7; 15 bases are shared with TRBD2. The V and J ends lost 4 bases and 1 base, in that order; junction bases with no gene match: 3. This CDR3 spans 16 amino acids. The germline gives CDR1 SGHDT, CDR2 YYEEEE. Here the CDR3 reads CASSPGTSGRSYEQYF. The CDR3 DNA follows: TGTGCCAGCAGCCCTGGGACTAGCGGGAGGTCCTACGAGCAGTACTTC. The full variable domain, its missing parts supplied by reference TRBV5-6 and TRBJ2-7, is DAGVTQSPTHLIKTRGQQVTLRCSPKSGHDTVSWYQQALGQGPQFIFQYYEEEERQRGNFPDRFSGHQFPNYSSELNVNALLLGDSALYLCASSPGTSGRSYEQYFGPGTRLTVT.

This clone has only a few counts. The chain carries TRBV30 and TRBJ1-1, with a possible D match to TRBD1 (6 bases). CDR1 is GTSNPN and CDR2 is SVGIG in the germline V gene (reference sequence). V lost 7 bases and J 3 bases, leaving 15 bases between the germline ends. The length of the CDR3 is 13 residues. The CDR3 DNA reads as TGTGCCTCTAGGGGGGGGTGGTACACTGAAGCTTTCTTT. Protein sequence: CASRGGWYTEAFF.

This chain uses TRBV11-2 with TRBJ1-2, with TRBD1 as a possible D gene (6 bases). The CDR3 is 13 amino acids. V shed 8 bases and J shed 1 base, with 11 bases lying between them. The V gene's germline CDR1 is SGHAT and CDR2 FQNNGV. CDR3: CASGGASNYGYTF. The CDR3 DNA is TGTGCCAGCGGGGGGGCCAGTAACTATGGCTACACCTTC. The complete variable domain, with remaining parts taken from reference TRBV11-2 and TRBJ1-2, reads EAGVAQSPRYKIIEKRQSVAFWCNPISGHATLYWYQQILGQGPKLLIQFQNNGVVDDSQLPKDRFSAERLKGVDSTLKIQPAKLEDSAVYLCASGGASNYGYTFGSGTRLTVV.